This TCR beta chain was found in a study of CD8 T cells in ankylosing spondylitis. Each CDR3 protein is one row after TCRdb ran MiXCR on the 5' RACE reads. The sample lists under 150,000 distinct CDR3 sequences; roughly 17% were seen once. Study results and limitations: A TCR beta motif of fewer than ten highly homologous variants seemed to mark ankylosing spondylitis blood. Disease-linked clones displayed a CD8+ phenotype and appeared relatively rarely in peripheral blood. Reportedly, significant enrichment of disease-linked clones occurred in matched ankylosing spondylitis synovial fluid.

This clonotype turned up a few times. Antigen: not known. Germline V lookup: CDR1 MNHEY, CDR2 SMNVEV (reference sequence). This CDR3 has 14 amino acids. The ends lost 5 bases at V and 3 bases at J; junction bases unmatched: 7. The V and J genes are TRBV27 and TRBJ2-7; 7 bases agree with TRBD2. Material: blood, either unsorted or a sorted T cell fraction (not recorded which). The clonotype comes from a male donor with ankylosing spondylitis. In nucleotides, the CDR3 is TGTGCCAGCAGTCCATCCCGGGACTACTACGAGCAGTACTTC. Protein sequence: CASSPSRDYYEQYF.